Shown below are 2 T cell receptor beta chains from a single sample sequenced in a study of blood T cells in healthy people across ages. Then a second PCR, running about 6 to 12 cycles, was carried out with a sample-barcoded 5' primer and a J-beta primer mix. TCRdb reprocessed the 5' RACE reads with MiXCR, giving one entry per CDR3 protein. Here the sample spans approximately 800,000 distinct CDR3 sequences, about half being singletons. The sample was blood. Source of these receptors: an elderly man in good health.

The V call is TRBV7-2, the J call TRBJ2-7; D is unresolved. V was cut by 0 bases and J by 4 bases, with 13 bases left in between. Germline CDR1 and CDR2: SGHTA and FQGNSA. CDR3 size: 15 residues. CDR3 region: CASSLAGGEIYEQYF. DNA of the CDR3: TGTGCCAGCAGCTTAGCTGGTGGAGAGATATACGAGCAGTACTTC.

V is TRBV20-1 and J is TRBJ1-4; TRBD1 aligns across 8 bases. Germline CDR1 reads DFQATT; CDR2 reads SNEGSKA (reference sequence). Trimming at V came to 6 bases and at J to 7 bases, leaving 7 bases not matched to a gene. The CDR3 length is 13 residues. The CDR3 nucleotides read TGCAGTGCCAGACAGGGGCGGGGTGAAAAACTGTTTTTT. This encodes CSARQGRGEKLFF.